A single sample is the source of the 31 T cell receptor beta chains below, sequenced in a study of identical twins. TCRdb reanalysed the 5' RACE reads using MiXCR and keeps one entry per CDR3 protein. The sample lists some 1,600,000 distinct CDR3 sequences, around a third occurring once. Sequencing input: cord blood. Every receptor here comes from a newborn girl in good health.

The CDR3 region has the DNA TGTGCCAGCAGCTCTCACCTAGTCTCTGAAGCTTTCTTT. Its protein product is CASSSHLVSEAFF. The V gene is TRBV11-1, the J gene TRBJ1-1; D is unresolved. Trimming took off 4 bases at V and 6 bases at J, with 12 bases between the two ends. The CDR3 is 13 residues long. The germline V gene has CDR1 SGHAT and CDR2 FQDESV (reference sequence). Full variable domain (outside the CDR3, taken from reference TRBV11-1 and TRBJ1-1): EAEVAQSPRYKITEKSQAVAFWCDPISGHATLYWYRQILGQGPELLVQFQDESVVDDSQLPKDRFSAERLKGVDSTLKIQPAELGDSAMYLCASSSHLVSEAFFGQGTRLTVV.

V and J are TRBV7-6 and TRBJ2-1; no definite D call. The CDR3 length is 15 residues. Germline V gene data show CDR1 as SGHVS and CDR2 as FNYEAQ. V was trimmed by 4 bases and J by 3 bases, leaving 13 bases between them. CDR3 nucleotide sequence: TGTGCCAGCAGCTCGTACGGCGGCCACTACAATGAGCAGTTCTTC. Protein product: CASSSYGGHYNEQFF.

The V and J genes are TRBV5-6 and TRBJ1-4; D is unclear. The V gene lost 1 base and the J gene lost 16 bases, with 11 bases spanning the gap. The CDR3 runs to 11 residues. Germline V lookup: CDR1 SGHDT, CDR2 YYEEEE. As DNA, the CDR3 is TGTGCCAGCAGCTTGCTGGGGAGCCAGTTTTTT. The encoded protein is CASSLLGSQFF.

The chain carries TRBV11-3 and TRBJ2-4; 13 bases fit TRBD2. The assigned J gene may be wrong: the sequence end matches TRBJ2-7 better. CDR1 and CDR2 (germline): SGHNT, YENEEA. The CDR3 totals 15 residues. CDR3 nucleotides: TGTGCCAGCAGCTCTGGGACTAGCGGGGACTACGAGCAGTACTTC. It codes for CASSSGTSGDYEQYF.

The rearrangement joins TRBV14 to TRBJ1-2; D remains ambiguous. There are 18 residues in the CDR3. V was cut by 1 base and J by 4 bases, with 22 bases left in between. Germline V gene lookup returns CDR1 SGHDN and CDR2 FVKESK. The CDR3 DNA sequence: TGTGCCAGCAGCCAAGGGGCAATACGTCGGGGTATCAGCTATGGCTACACCTTC. The encoded protein is CASSQGAIRRGISYGYTF.

The table lists this clonotype with many counts. This chain links TRBV9 with TRBJ2-3, with D maybe TRBD2 (5 bases). From germline, CDR1 is SGDLS and CDR2 YYNGEE. CDR3 size: 14 residues. Trimming removed 1 base at V and 4 bases at J, with 10 bases between. In DNA, the CDR3 is TGTGCCAGCAGCGTAAGGCTAGCCCCAGATACGCAGTATTTT. Protein sequence: CASSVRLAPDTQYF. The full variable domain, in which reference TRBV9 and TRBJ2-3 provide the parts outside the CDR3, is DSGVTQTPKHLITATGQRVTLRCSPRSGDLSVYWYQQSLDQGLQFLIQYYNGEERAKGNILERFSAQQFPDLHSELNLSSLELGDSALYFCASSVRLAPDTQYFGPGTRLTVL.

This clonotype has at least ten counts. The chain is built from TRBV6-2 or TRBV6-3 and TRBJ1-2; D gene uncertain. V lost 2 bases, J lost 4 bases, and 8 bases lay in between. There are 13 residues in the CDR3. CDR1 and CDR2 from the germline V gene are MNHEY and SVGEGT. DNA for the CDR3: TGTGCCAGCAGTTACGAGGGAACCTATGGCTACACCTTC. Protein sequence: CASSYEGTYGYTF.

Comment on this clonotype: Germline is not matched at one junction end, which may reflect a read error. The chain links TRBV4-2 to TRBJ2-1; TRBD2 matches 13 bases. Germline CDR1 is LGHNA and CDR2 is YNFKEQ. This CDR3 is 15 amino acids long. CDR3 sequence: CASTRLAGGNNEQVF. For the CDR3, the DNA is TGTGCCAGCACCAGACTAGCGGGGGGTAACAATGAGCAGGTCTTC.

CDR3 sequence (DNA): TGTGCCAGCAGGAGGGGGACTAGCGGGAGATTCGTCACAGATACGCAGTATTTT. It codes for CASRRGTSGRFVTDTQYF. The chain has TRBV12-3 or TRBV12-4 and TRBJ2-3; 14 nucleotides line up with TRBD2. Trimming cost V 6 bases and J 2 bases; bases outside gene matches: 10. This CDR3 has 18 residues.

The genes are TRBV3-1 and TRBJ1-2; 10 nucleotides line up with TRBD1. The CDR3 runs to 14 residues. J lost 3 bases, V lost 4 bases, and 2 bases had no gene match. CDR1 is LGHDT, CDR2 YNNKEL, per germline (reference sequence). Here the CDR3 DNA reads TGTGCCAGCAGCCGACAGGGGGCTGACTATGGCTACACCTTC. This sequence encodes CASSRQGADYGYTF.

This clonotype was seen only a few times. The V and J genes are TRBV30 and TRBJ1-2, with 9 bases aligning to TRBD1. The junction had 6 bases not matched to a gene; V was cut back by 4 bases and J by 3 bases. The CDR3 has 14 residues. Germline values: CDR1 GTSNPN, CDR2 SVGIG (reference sequence). The CDR3 nucleotides are TGTGCCTGGAATGGACAGGGGCTCTACTATGGCTACACCTTC. It encodes CAWNGQGLYYGYTF.

The chain employs TRBV28 and TRBJ1-1, with TRBD1 matching 8 bases. Germline V gene sequence: CDR1 MDHEN, CDR2 SYDVKM. The length of the CDR3 is 15 residues. The J segment lost 3 bases and the V segment lost 6 bases, leaving 9 bases of the junction unmatched. In DNA, the CDR3 is TGTGCCAGCAGGCAGGGGGCTGATGGGGACACTGAAGCTTTCTTT. Translated: CASRQGADGDTEAFF.

This clonotype was recorded a few times. The chain carries TRBV12-3 or TRBV12-4 and TRBJ1-1; D is unclear. This CDR3 is built from 14 residues. V lost 5 bases, J lost 1 base, and 11 bases lay in between. The DNA for the CDR3 is TGTGCCAGCAGTCCTGAAACTACGAACACTGAAGCTTTCTTT. This translates into CASSPETTNTEAFF.

This clonotype was counted only a few times. The chain uses TRBV7-6 and TRBJ2-7; D tentatively reads TRBD1 or TRBD2 (5 bases each). CDR1 and CDR2 (germline): SGHVS, FNYEAQ. This CDR3 comprises 12 residues. V lost 7 bases and J lost 3, with 10 bases in between. The chain's CDR3 is CASTRGGYEQYF. The DNA of the CDR3 is TGTGCCAGCACCCGTGGGGGCTACGAGCAGTACTTC.

The chain joins TRBV7-9 to TRBJ2-5, with TRBD2 identical over 8 bases. CDR1 and CDR2 from the germline V gene are SEHNR and FQNEAQ (reference sequence). The length of the CDR3 is 16 residues. V shed 4 bases and J 1 base; nucleotides not matched to a gene: 8. The DNA for the CDR3 is TGTGCCAGCAGCTCCGGGGGGGTTGGAAGCCAAGAGACCCAGTACTTC. This encodes CASSSGGVGSQETQYF. Looking up the rest from reference TRBV7-9 and TRBJ2-5 gives the full variable domain: DTGVSQNPRHKITKRGQNVTFRCDPISEHNRLYWYRQTLGQGPEFLTYFQNEAQLEKSRLLSDRFSAERPKGSFSTLEIQRTEQGDSAMYLCASSSGGVGSQETQYFGPGTRLLVL.

Remarks on this clonotype: A read error is possible here, since a much larger clone lies one base away. The chain carries TRBV29-1 and TRBJ1-2, with D unresolved. CDR1 and CDR2 (germline): SQVTM, ANQGSEA. This CDR3 contains 9 residues. The CDR3 bases are TGCGGCGTTGAAAGTGGCTACACCTTC. Its protein is CGVESGYTF.

V is TRBV25-1 and J is TRBJ2-3; weak D call: TRBD2 (6 bases). Trimming stripped 1 base from V and 4 bases from J, with 12 bases between. The CDR3 runs to 15 residues. Germline CDR1 MGHDK, CDR2 SYGVNS. The CDR3 nucleotides are TGTGCCAGCAGTGAATCCGCGGGATCCCCAGATACGCAGTATTTT. This translates into CASSESAGSPDTQYF. The entire variable domain, with the rest obtained from reference TRBV25-1 and TRBJ2-3, is as follows: EADIYQTPRYLVIGTGKKITLECSQTMGHDKMYWYQQDPGMELHLIHYSYGVNSTEKGDLSSESTVSRIRTEHFPLTLESARPSHTSQYLCASSESAGSPDTQYFGPGTRLTVL.

Concerning this clonotype: At one end, the junction sequence differs from germline, possibly due to a read error. The rearrangement uses TRBV5-5 and TRBJ2-3, with unresolved D. Per the germline V gene, CDR1 is SGHKS and CDR2 is YYEKEE (reference sequence). There are 12 residues in the CDR3. In DNA form, the CDR3 reads TGTGCCTGCAGCTTACGATCAGATACGCAGTATTTT. Its translation: CACSLRSDTQYF.

This chain links TRBV20-1 with TRBJ1-2; maybe TRBD1 (5 bases). V lost 4 bases, J lost 4 bases, and 19 bases lay in between. Germline CDR1 reads DFQATT; CDR2 reads SNEGSKA (reference sequence). The CDR3 has 15 residues. The CDR3 region is CSATPLRGASYGYTF. The CDR3 DNA is TGCAGTGCTACACCCTTGAGAGGGGCCAGCTATGGCTACACCTTC.

V usage is TRBV2 and J usage is TRBJ2-3; 9 bases fit TRBD1. V dropped 11 bases and J dropped 5; count of bases not matched to a gene: 8. The CDR3 has 13 amino acids. Germline V gene data show CDR1 as SNHLY and CDR2 as FYNNEI. The CDR3 loop is CAAHRGRIDTQYF. The CDR3 bases are TGTGCCGCACACAGGGGGCGCATAGATACGCAGTATTTT.

The chain couples TRBV7-9 to TRBJ1-4; D remains ambiguous. CDR1 and CDR2 (germline): SEHNR, FQNEAQ (reference sequence). CDR3 length equals 14 residues. With 5 bases removed from V and 5 bases from J, the gap between germline ends came to 12 bases. CDR3 nucleotides: TGTGCCAGCAGCGTCGCGATACCGAATGAAAAACTGTTTTTT. Encoded protein: CASSVAIPNEKLFF.

V is TRBV20-1 and J is TRBJ1-1; D not certain. Trimming took off 3 bases at V and 1 base at J, with 9 bases between the two ends. The CDR3 is made up of 13 amino acids. Germline CDR1 and CDR2: DFQATT and SNEGSKA (reference sequence). The CDR3 region is CSASLQPNTEAFF. CDR3 coding DNA: TGCAGTGCTAGTTTACAGCCGAACACTGAAGCTTTCTTT.

This clonotype occurred a few times. This chain links TRBV28 with TRBJ2-3; D might be TRBD1 (6 bases). Germline V CDR1 and CDR2: MDHEN, SYDVKM. V was clipped by 6 bases and J by 6 bases, with 19 bases between them. CDR3 length: 15 residues. In DNA, the CDR3 is TGTGCCAGCAGGCCAGCAGGGGAAGGGGTCGATACGCAGTATTTT. Translated, it gives CASRPAGEGVDTQYF.

The chain employs TRBV20-1 and TRBJ1-6; D might be TRBD1 (6 bases). Trimming removed 3 bases at V and 12 bases at J, with 21 bases between. The CDR3 consists of 15 residues. The germline CDR1 and CDR2 sequences are DFQATT and SNEGSKA (reference sequence). CDR3 protein: CSASPTGPLSRPLHF. CDR3 DNA sequence: TGCAGTGCTAGCCCCACAGGGCCGTTGAGTAGACCCCTCCACTTT.

This clonotype was seen a single time. Since a much larger clone is just one base distant, this may be a read error. The gene calls are TRBV29-1 and TRBJ2-7, with 8 bases identical to TRBD1. Germline V gene data show CDR1 as SQVTM and CDR2 as ANQGSEA. This CDR3 region has 15 residues. V was pared by 6 bases and J by 7 bases, with 17 bases of the junction left unmatched. In DNA, the CDR3 is TGCAGCGTAACGACAGGGGCGCGGAAACTAGGAGAGCAGTACTTC. Protein sequence: CSVTTGARKLGEQYF.

V gene TRBV5-1 combines with J gene TRBJ1-5; D gene ambiguous. Trimming removed 0 bases from V and 0 bases from J, with 10 bases in between. CDR3 size: 16 residues. Germline V gene sequence: CDR1 SGHRS, CDR2 YFSETQ. Written as DNA, the CDR3 is TGCGCCAGCAGCTTGGTTCATCGGGTTAGCAATCAGCCCCAGCATTTT. Translation gives CASSLVHRVSNQPQHF.

The chain is built from TRBV20-1 and TRBJ2-1; TRBD2 matches at 9 bases. The CDR3 covers 15 residues. V trimming: 1 base; J trimming: 6 bases; junction bases outside the gene matches: 7. CDR1 is DFQATT, CDR2 SNEGSKA, per germline (reference sequence). This chain's CDR3 is CSARVRLAGLNEQFF. The CDR3 DNA follows: TGCAGTGCTAGAGTGAGGCTAGCGGGACTCAATGAGCAGTTCTTC.

On this clonotype: One junction end disagrees with the germline gene, perhaps due to a read error. The chain recombines TRBV4-2 with TRBJ2-1; D ambiguous. This CDR3 is built from 15 residues. Germline CDR1 LGHNA, CDR2 YNFKEQ. CDR3 nucleotides: TGTGCCAGCAGCCAAGCGGATGACCCCTACGATGAGCAGTTCTTC. Its translation: CASSQADDPYDEQFF.

This chain joins TRBV28 and TRBJ2-3, with D possibly being TRBD1 or TRBD2 (5 bases each). Germline V gives CDR1 MDHEN, CDR2 SYDVKM. The CDR3 covers 16 residues. The V and J ends lost 4 bases and 6 bases respectively, with 20 bases between them. CDR3 bases: TGTGCCAGCAGTTCCCGCCGGGACCGCGGGCCGGATACGCAGTATTTT. Amino acid sequence: CASSSRRDRGPDTQYF. Looking up the rest from reference TRBV28 and TRBJ2-3 gives the full variable domain: DVKVTQSSRYLVKRTGEKVFLECVQDMDHENMFWYRQDPGLGLRLIYFSYDVKMKEKGDIPEGYSVSREKKERFSLILESASTNQTSMYLCASSSRRDRGPDTQYFGPGTRLTVL.

This clonotype was seen a few times. The V gene is TRBV21-1, the J gene TRBJ2-5; the table's TRBD2 call for D was not verified on the DNA. TRBV21-1 is a listed pseudogene. The CDR3 runs to 13 residues. The chain's CDR3 is CASSKLAGETQYF. The CDR3 DNA reads as TGTGCCAGCAGCAAACTAGCGGGAGAGACCCAGTACTTC.

This clonotype was found a few times. V usage is TRBV5-6 and J usage is TRBJ2-5; D not resolved. Germline V lookup: CDR1 SGHDT, CDR2 YYEEEE. This CDR3 is 15 amino acids long. Between the trimmed V and J ends, which lost 4 bases and 0 bases, there was a span of 13 bases. Here the CDR3 DNA reads TGTGCCAGCAGCAAGCCCGTACTGGACCAAGAGACCCAGTACTTC. Translation: CASSKPVLDQETQYF.